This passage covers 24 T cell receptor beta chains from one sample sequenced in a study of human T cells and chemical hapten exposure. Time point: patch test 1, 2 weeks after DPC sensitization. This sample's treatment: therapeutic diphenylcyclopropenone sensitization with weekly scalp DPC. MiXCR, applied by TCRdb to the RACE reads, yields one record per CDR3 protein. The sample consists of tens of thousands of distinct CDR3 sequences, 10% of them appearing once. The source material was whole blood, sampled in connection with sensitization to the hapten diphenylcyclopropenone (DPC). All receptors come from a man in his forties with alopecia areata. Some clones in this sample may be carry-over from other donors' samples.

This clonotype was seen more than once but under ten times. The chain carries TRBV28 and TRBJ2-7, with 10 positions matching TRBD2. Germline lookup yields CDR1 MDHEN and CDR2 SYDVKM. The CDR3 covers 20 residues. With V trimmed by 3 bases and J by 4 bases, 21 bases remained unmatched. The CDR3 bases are TGTGCCAGCAGTTTTCCTTGGACAGGGAAGGGTCTAGCGGGAGTATACGAGCAGTACTTC. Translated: CASSFPWTGKGLAGVYEQYF. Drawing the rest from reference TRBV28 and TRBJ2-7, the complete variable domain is DVKVTQSSRYLVKRTGEKVFLECVQDMDHENMFWYRQDPGLGLRLIYFSYDVKMKEKGDIPEGYSVSREKKERFSLILESASTNQTSMYLCASSFPWTGKGLAGVYEQYFGPGTRLTVT.

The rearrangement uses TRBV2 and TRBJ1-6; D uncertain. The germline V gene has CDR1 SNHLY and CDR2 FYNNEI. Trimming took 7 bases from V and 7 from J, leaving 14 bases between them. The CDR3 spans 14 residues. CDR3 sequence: CASKMRESNSPLHF. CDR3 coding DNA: TGTGCCAGCAAAATGAGGGAGAGCAATTCACCCCTCCACTTT.

CDR3 DNA: TGTGCCAGCAGCCAAGGAGGGGGGAACAATCAGCCCCAGCATTTT. Its protein is CASSQGGGNNQPQHF. The genes are TRBV3-1 and TRBJ1-5; D may be TRBD1 (6 bases). The germline V gene encodes CDR1 LGHDT and CDR2 YNNKEL (reference sequence). V dropped 1 base and J dropped 3 bases, with 10 bases sitting between them. The CDR3 consists of 15 residues. The whole variable domain, filled in from reference TRBV3-1 and TRBJ1-5, reads DTAVSQTPKYLVTQMGNDKSIKCEQNLGHDTMYWYKQDSKKFLKIMFSYNNKELIINETVPNRFSPKSPDKAHLNLHINSLELGDSAVYFCASSQGGGNNQPQHFGDGTRLSIL.

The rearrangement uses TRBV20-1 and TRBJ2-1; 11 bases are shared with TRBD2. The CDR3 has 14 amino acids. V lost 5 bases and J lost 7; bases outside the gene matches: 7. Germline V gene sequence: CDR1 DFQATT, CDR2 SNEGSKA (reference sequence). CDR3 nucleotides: TGCAGTGCTTTTAGCGGGAGGGCCGGTAATGAGCAGTTCTTC. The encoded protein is CSAFSGRAGNEQFF.

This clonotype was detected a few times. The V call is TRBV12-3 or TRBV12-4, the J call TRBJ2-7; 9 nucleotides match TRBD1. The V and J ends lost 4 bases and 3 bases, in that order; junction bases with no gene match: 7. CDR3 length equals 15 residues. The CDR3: CASSWDREDSYEQYV. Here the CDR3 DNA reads TGTGCCAGCAGTTGGGACAGGGAGGATAGCTACGAGCAGTACGTC.

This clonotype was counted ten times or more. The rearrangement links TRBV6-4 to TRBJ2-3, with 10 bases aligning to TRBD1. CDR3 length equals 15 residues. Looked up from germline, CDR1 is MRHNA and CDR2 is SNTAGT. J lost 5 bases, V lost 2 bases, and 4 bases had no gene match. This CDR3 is CASSDVGQGGDTQYF. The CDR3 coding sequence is TGTGCCAGCAGTGACGTCGGACAGGGGGGAGATACGCAGTATTTT.

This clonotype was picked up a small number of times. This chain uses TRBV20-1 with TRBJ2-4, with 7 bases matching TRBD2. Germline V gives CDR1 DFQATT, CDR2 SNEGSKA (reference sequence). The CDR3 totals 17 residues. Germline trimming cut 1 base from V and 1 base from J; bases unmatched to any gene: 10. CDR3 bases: TGCAGTGCTAGAGTTCAGGGCGGGAGTAGTGCCAAAAACATTCAGTACTTC. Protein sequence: CSARVQGGSSAKNIQYF.

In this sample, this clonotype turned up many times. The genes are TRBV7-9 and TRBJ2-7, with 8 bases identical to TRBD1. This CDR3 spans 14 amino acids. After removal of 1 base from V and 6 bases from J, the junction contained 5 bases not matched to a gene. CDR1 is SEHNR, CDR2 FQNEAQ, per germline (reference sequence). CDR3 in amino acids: CASSLGAGGIEQYF. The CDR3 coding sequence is TGTGCCAGCAGCTTAGGGGCAGGGGGCATCGAGCAGTACTTC.

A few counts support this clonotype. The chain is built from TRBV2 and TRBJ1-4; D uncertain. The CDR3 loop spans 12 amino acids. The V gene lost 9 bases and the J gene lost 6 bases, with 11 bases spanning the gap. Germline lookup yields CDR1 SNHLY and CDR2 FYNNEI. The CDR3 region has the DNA TGTGCCAGGGCCGGGCCCGATGAAAAACTGTTTTTT. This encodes CARAGPDEKLFF.

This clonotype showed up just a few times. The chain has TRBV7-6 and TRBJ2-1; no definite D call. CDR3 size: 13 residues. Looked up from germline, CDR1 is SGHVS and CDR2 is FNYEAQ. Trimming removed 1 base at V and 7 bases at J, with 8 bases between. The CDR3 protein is CASSLGRFNEQFF. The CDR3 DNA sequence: TGTGCCAGCAGCTTAGGCAGGTTTAATGAGCAGTTCTTC. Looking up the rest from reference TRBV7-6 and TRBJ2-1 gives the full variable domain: GAGVSQSPRYKVTKRGQDVALRCDPISGHVSLYWYRQALGQGPEFLTYFNYEAQQDKSGLPNDRFSAERPEGSISTLTIQRTEQRDSAMYRCASSLGRFNEQFFGPGTRLTVL.

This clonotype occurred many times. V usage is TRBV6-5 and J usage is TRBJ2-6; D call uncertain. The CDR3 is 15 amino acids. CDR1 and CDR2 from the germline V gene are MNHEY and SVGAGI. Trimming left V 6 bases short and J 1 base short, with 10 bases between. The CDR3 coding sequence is TGTGCCAGCAGGGTGGAGATTTCTGGGGCCAACGTCCTGACTTTC. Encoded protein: CASRVEISGANVLTF.

The CDR3 nucleotides are TGCAGTGCCTCGTCGGGTCACATCTCCTACGAGCAGTACTTC. Encoded protein: CSASSGHISYEQYF. The J gene is TRBJ2-7, the V gene TRBV20-1; D uncertain. Trimming took off 6 bases at V and 0 bases at J, with 15 bases between the two ends. The CDR3 has 14 residues. Germline CDR1 is DFQATT and CDR2 is SNEGSKA (reference sequence).

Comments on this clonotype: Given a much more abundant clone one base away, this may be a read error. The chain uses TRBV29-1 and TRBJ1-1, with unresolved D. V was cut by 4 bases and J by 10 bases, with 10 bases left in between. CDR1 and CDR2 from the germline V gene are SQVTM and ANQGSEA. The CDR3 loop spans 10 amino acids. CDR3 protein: CSVVTEAAFF. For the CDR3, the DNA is TGCAGCGTTGTAACCGAGGCAGCTTTCTTT.

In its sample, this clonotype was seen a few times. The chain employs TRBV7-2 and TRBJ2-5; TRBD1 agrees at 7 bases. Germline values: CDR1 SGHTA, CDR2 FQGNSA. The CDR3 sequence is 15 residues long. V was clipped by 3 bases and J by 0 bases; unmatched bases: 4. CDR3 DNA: TGTGCCAGCAGCTTGTCGACAGGGAACCAAGAGACCCAGTACTTC. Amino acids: CASSLSTGNQETQYF.

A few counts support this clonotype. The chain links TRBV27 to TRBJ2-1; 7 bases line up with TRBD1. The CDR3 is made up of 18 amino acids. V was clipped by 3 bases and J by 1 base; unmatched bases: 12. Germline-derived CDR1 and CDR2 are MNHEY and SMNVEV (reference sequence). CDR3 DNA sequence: TGTGCCAGCAGTTTCCAGCGACAGGGAAGATTATCCTACAATGAGCAGTTCTTC. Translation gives CASSFQRQGRLSYNEQFF.

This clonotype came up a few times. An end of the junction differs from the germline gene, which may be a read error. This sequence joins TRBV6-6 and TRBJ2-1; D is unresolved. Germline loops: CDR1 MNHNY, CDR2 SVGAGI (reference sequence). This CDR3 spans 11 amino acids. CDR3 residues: CASSYDSKGIF. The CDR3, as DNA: TGTGCCAGCAGTTACGACTCGAAAGGCATCTTC.

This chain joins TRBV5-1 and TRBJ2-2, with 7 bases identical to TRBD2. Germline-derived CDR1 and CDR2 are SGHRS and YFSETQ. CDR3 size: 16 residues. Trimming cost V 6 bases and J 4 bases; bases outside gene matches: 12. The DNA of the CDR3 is TGCGCCAGCATTGGCGGGAGTCTGGAGGGCACCGGGGAGCTGTTTTTT. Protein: CASIGGSLEGTGELFF.

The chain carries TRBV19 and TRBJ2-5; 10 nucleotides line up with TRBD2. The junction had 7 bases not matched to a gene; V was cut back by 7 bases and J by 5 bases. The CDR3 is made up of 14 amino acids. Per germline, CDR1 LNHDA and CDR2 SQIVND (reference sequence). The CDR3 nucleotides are TGTGCCAGTAAGGCAGCGGGAGGGCACGAGACCCAGTACTTC. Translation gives CASKAAGGHETQYF.

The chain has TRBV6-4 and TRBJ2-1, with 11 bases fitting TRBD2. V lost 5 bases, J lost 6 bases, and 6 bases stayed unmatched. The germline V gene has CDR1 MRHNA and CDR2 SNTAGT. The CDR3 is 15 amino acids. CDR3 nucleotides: TGTGCCAGCAGTATACTAGCGGGAGTGGGCAATGAGCAGTTCTTC. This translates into CASSILAGVGNEQFF.

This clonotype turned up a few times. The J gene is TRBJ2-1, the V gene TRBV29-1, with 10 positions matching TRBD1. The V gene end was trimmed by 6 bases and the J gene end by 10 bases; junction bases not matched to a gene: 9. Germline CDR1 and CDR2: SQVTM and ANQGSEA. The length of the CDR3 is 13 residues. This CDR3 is CSVRQGAGDEQFF. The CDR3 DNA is TGCAGCGTCCGACAGGGGGCGGGAGACGAGCAGTTCTTC.

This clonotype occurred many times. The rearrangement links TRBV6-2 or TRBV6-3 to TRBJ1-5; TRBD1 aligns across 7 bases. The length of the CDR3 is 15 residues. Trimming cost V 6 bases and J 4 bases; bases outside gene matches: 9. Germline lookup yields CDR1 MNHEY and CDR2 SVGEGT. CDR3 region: CASSQGQLGNQPQHF. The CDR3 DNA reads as TGTGCCAGCAGCCAGGGACAGCTCGGAAATCAGCCCCAGCATTTT.

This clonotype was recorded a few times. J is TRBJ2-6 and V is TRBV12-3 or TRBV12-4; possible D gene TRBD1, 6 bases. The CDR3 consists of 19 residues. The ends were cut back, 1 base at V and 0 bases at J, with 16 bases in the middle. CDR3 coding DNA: TGTGCCAGCAGTTTAGTTTTGACAGGACAATTCTCTGGGGCCAACGTCCTGACTTTC. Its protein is CASSLVLTGQFSGANVLTF.

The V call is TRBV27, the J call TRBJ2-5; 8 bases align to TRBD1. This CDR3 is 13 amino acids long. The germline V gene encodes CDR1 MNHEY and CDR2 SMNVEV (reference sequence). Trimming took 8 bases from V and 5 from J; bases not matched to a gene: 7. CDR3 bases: TGTGCCAGCTTTTCGACAGGGGATGAGACCCAGTACTTC. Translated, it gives CASFSTGDETQYF.

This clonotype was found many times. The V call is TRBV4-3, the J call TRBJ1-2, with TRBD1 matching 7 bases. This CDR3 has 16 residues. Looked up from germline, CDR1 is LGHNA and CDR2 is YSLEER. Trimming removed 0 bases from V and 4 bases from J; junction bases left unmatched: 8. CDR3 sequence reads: CASSQDSGRGFYGYTF. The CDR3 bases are TGCGCCAGCAGCCAAGATTCAGGCAGGGGGTTCTATGGCTACACCTTC.